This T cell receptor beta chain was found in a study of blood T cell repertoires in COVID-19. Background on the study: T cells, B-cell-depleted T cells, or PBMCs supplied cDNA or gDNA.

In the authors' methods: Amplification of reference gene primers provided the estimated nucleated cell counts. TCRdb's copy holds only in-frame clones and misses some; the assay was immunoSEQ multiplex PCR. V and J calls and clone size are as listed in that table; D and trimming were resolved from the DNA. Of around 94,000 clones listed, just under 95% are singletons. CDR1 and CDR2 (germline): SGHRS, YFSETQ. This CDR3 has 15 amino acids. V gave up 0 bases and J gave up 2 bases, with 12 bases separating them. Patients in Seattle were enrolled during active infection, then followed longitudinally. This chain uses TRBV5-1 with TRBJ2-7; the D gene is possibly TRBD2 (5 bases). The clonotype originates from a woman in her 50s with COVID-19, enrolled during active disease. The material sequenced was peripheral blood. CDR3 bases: TGCGCCAGCAGCTTGGAAGGCGGGTCTACCTACGAGCAGTACTTC. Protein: CASSLEGGSTYEQYF.